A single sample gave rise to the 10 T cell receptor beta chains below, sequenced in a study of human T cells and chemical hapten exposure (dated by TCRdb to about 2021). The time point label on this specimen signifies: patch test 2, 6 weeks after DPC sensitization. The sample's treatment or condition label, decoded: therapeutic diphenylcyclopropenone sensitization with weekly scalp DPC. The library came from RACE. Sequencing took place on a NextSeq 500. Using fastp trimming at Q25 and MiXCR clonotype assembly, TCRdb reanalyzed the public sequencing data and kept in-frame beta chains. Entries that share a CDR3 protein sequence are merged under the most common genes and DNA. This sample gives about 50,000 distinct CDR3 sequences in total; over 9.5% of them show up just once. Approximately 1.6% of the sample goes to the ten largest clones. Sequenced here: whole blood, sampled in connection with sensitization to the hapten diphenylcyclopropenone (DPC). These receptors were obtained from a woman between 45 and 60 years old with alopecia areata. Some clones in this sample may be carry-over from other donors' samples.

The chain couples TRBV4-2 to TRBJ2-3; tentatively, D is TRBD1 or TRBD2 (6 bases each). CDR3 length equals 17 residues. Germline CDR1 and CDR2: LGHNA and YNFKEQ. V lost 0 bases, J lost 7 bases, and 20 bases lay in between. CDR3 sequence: CASSQDLGGAASNTQYF. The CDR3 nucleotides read TGTGCCAGCAGCCAAGATTTGGGGGGCGCGGCTTCGAATACGCAGTATTTT.

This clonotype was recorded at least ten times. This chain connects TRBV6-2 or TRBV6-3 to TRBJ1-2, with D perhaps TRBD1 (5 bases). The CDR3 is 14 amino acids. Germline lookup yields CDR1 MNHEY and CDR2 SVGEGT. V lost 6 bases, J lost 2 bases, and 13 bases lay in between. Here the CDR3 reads CASSRPQANYGYTF. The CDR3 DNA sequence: TGTGCCAGCAGCCGCCCACAGGCAAACTATGGCTACACCTTC.

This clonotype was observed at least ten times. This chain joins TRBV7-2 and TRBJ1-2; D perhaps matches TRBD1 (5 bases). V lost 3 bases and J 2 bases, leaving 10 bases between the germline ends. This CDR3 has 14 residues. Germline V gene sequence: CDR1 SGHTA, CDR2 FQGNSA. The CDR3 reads CASSLGRQNYGYTF. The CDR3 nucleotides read TGTGCCAGCAGCTTGGGACGGCAAAACTATGGCTACACCTTC.

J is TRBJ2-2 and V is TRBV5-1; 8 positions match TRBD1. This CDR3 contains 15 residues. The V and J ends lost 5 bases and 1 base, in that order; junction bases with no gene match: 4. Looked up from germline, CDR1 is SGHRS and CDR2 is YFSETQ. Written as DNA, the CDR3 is TGCGCCAGCAGACCCGACAGGGGGAACACCGGGGAGCTGTTTTTT. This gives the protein CASRPDRGNTGELFF.

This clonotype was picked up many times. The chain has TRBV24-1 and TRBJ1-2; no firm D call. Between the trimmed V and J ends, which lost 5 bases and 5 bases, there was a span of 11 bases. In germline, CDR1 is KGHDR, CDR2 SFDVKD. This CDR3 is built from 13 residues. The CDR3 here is CATSGASSYGYTF. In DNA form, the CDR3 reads TGTGCCACCAGTGGCGCCAGCTCTTATGGCTACACCTTC.

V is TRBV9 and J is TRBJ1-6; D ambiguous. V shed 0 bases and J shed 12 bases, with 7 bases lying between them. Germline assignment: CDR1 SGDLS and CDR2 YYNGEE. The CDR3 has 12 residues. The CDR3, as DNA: TGTGCCAGCAGCGTAGACCGGGGACCCCTCCACTTT. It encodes CASSVDRGPLHF.

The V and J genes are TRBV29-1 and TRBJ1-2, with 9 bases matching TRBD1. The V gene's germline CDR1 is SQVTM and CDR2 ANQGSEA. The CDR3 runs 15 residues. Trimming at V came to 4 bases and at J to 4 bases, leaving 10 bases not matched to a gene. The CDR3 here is CSVVSRDRVIYGYTF. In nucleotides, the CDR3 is TGCAGCGTTGTCTCGAGGGACAGGGTAATCTATGGCTACACCTTC.

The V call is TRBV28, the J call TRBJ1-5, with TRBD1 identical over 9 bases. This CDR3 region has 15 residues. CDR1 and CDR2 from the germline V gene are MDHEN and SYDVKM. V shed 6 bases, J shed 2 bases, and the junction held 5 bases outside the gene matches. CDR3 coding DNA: TGTGCCAGCAGGACCTGGACAGGGGGCAATCAGCCCCAGCATTTT. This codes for CASRTWTGGNQPQHF.

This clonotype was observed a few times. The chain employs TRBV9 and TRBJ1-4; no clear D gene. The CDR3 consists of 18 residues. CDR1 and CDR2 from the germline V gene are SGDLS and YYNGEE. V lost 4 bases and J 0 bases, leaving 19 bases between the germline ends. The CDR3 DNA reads TGTGCCAGCAGCCTCGCCTGGGTGCGGACTTCAACTAATGAAAAACTGTTTTTT. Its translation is CASSLAWVRTSTNEKLFF.

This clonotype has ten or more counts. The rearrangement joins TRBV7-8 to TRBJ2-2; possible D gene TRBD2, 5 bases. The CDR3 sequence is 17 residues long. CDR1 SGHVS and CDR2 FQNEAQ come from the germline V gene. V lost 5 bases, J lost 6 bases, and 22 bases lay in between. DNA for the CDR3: TGTGCCAGCAGCCCCCGGACGGGGATGGGCACTTCCGGGGAGCTGTTTTTT. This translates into CASSPRTGMGTSGELFF.